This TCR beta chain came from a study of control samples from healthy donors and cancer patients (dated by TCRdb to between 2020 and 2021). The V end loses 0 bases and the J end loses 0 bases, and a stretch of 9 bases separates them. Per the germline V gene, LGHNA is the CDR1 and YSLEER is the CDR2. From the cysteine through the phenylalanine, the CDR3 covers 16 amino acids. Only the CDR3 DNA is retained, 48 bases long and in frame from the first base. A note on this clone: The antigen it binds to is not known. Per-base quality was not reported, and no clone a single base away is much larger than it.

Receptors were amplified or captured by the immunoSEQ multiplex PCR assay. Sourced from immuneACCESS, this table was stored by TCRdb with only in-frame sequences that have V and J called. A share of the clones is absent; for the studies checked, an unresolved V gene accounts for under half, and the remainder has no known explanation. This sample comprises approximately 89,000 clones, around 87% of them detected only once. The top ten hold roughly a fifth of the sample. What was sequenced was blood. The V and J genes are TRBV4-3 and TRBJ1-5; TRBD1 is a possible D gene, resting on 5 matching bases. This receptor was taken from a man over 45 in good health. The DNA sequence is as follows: TGCGCCAGCAGCCAAGAACGACAGAATAGCAATCAGCCCCAGCATTTT. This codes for CASSQERQNSNQPQHF.